This entry lists 13 T cell receptor beta chains sequenced from one sample in a study of beta chain features in type 1 diabetes. Expressed TCRB transcripts were sequenced, since all the RNA that had been isolated was reverse transcribed. Libraries were prepared by immunoSEQ multiplex PCR; TCRdb keeps only in-frame clonotypes and omits some of them. The data contain hundreds of thousands of clones, about 14% of them singletons. Input material: naive CD4+ T cells from blood. These receptors originate from a young man in good health.

This clone turned up a few times. V usage is TRBV18 and J usage is TRBJ1-5; unclear D gene. Per germline, CDR1 KGHSH and CDR2 LQKENI. Trimming removed 1 base from V and 7 bases from J, with 8 bases in between. The CDR3 covers 13 residues. As DNA, the CDR3 is TGTGCCAGCTCACCACGGACCTTACAGCCCCAGCATTTT. Translation: CASSPRTLQPQHF.

This clone was seen a handful of times. This rearrangement joins TRBV27 to TRBJ1-5; 10 nucleotides agree with TRBD1. With V trimmed by 5 bases and J by 5 bases, 9 bases remained unmatched. The length of the CDR3 is 16 residues. Germline lookup yields CDR1 MNHEY and CDR2 SMNVEV (reference sequence). The CDR3 nucleotides read TGTGCCAGCAGTGGCCGGGACAGGGGATGGCATCAGCCCCAGCATTTT. Amino acids: CASSGRDRGWHQPQHF.

This clone came up a few times. This chain links TRBV7-2 with TRBJ2-4; TRBD1 aligns across 8 bases. The CDR3 is 18 residues long. CDR1 is SGHTA, CDR2 FQGNSA, per germline. The V segment lost 5 bases and the J segment 0 bases; nucleotides outside the gene matches: 12. The CDR3 DNA is TGTGCCAGCAGCCCCCGGACAGGGCCTACAATAGCCAAAAACATTCAGTACTTC. This translates into CASSPRTGPTIAKNIQYF.

This clone was found a few times. The chain employs TRBV28 and TRBJ2-2; 7 nucleotides line up with TRBD2. CDR3 length: 17 amino acids. J gave up 4 bases and V 1 base, and 9 bases lay outside the gene matches. Germline loops: CDR1 MDHEN, CDR2 SYDVKM. CDR3 loop: CASSLSRWGEGTGELFF. The DNA for the CDR3 is TGTGCCAGCAGTTTATCCCGGTGGGGGGAGGGCACCGGGGAGCTGTTTTTT. Based on the CDR3 plus reference TRBV28 and TRBJ2-2, the full variable domain is DVKVTQSSRYLVKRTGEKVFLECVQDMDHENMFWYRQDPGLGLRLIYFSYDVKMKEKGDIPEGYSVSREKKERFSLILESASTNQTSMYLCASSLSRWGEGTGELFFGEGSRLTVL.

CDR3 sequence: CASSLRAGASYEQYF. The CDR3 DNA follows: TGTGCCAGCAGCTTAAGGGCGGGAGCCTCCTACGAGCAGTACTTC. This chain uses TRBV7-9 with TRBJ2-7; 7 bases are a match to TRBD2. The CDR3 loop spans 15 amino acids. Germline CDR1 is SEHNR and CDR2 is FQNEAQ (reference sequence). V lost 2 bases to trimming and J lost 0 bases; unmatched junction nucleotides: 4. The full variable domain, rest sourced from reference TRBV7-9 and TRBJ2-7, is DTGVSQNPRHKITKRGQNVTFRCDPISEHNRLYWYRQTLGQGPEFLTYFQNEAQLEKSRLLSDRFSAERPKGSFSTLEIQRTEQGDSAMYLCASSLRAGASYEQYFGPGTRLTVT.

The table lists this clone with a few counts. Other DNA sequences within the sample encode an identical CDR3. The chain employs TRBV6-5 and TRBJ2-1; 14 bases match TRBD2. Per germline, CDR1 MNHEY and CDR2 SVGAGI. This CDR3 is 15 amino acids long. V was pared by 6 bases and J by 4 bases, with 2 bases of the junction left unmatched. The CDR3 here is CASRRTSGGYNEQFF. The DNA of the CDR3 is TGTGCCAGCAGACGGACTAGCGGGGGGTACAATGAGCAGTTCTTC.

This clone was counted only a few times. The J gene is TRBJ2-1, the V gene TRBV28; D is possibly TRBD1 or TRBD2 (6 bases each). Per germline, CDR1 MDHEN and CDR2 SYDVKM. This CDR3 contains 16 residues. Between the trimmed V and J ends, which lost 2 bases and 5 bases, there was a span of 16 bases. This CDR3 is CASSLTPGAANNEQFF. CDR3 coding DNA: TGTGCCAGCAGTTTAACCCCGGGGGCGGCAAACAATGAGCAGTTCTTC.

V and J are TRBV6-5 and TRBJ2-3, with TRBD2 matching 7 bases. The V gene's germline CDR1 is MNHEY and CDR2 SVGAGI. Trimming took 5 bases from V and 0 from J; bases not matched to a gene: 5. This CDR3 contains 15 residues. The CDR3 protein is CASSAPGGSTDTQYF. The CDR3 DNA is TGTGCCAGCAGTGCGCCCGGGGGGAGCACAGATACGCAGTATTTT.

This clone came up once. The V call is TRBV11-2, the J call TRBJ2-3, with a tentative D call TRBD1 (7 bases). The CDR3 sequence is 14 residues long. The germline gives CDR1 SGHAT, CDR2 FQNNGV. Trimming removed 5 bases at V and 4 bases at J, with 13 bases between. The CDR3 region is CASSPRGAPDTQYF. In DNA, the CDR3 is TGTGCCAGCAGCCCCAGGGGGGCCCCAGATACGCAGTATTTT.

This clone was counted between two and nine times. The chain joins TRBV19 to TRBJ2-2, with D unresolved. V was trimmed by 5 bases and J by 1 base, leaving 14 bases between them. The CDR3 is 16 amino acids. Germline loops: CDR1 LNHDA, CDR2 SQIVND (reference sequence). The CDR3 region has the DNA TGTGCCAGTAGTCTCATTGGCGTGGGGAACACCGGGGAGCTGTTTTTT. It translates to CASSLIGVGNTGELFF.

This clone has more than one count but fewer than ten. The genes are TRBV7-9 and TRBJ1-1; possibly TRBD1 for D (5 bases). CDR3 length equals 15 residues. V was trimmed by 8 bases and J by 0 bases, leaving 16 bases between them. Germline CDR1 is SEHNR and CDR2 is FQNEAQ (reference sequence). This CDR3 is CASGLGTAMNTEAFF. CDR3 DNA sequence: TGTGCCAGCGGACTCGGGACCGCTATGAACACTGAAGCTTTCTTT.

This chain uses TRBV5-4 with TRBJ2-3; the D gene is possibly TRBD2 (7 bases). In germline, CDR1 is SGHNT, CDR2 YYREEE (reference sequence). The CDR3 sequence is 17 residues long. The V and J ends lost 0 bases and 2 bases respectively, with 16 bases between them. This chain's CDR3 is CASSLGGGGELTDTQYF. The DNA of the CDR3 is TGTGCCAGCAGCTTGGGCGGGGGCGGTGAACTCACAGATACGCAGTATTTT.

This clone has just a few counts. The J gene is TRBJ1-6, the V gene TRBV7-9; D is undetermined. The V and J ends lost 2 bases and 7 bases respectively, with 12 bases between them. The CDR3 is made up of 15 amino acids. The germline V gene has CDR1 SEHNR and CDR2 FQNEAQ (reference sequence). This CDR3 is CASSLTALINSPLHF. The DNA of the CDR3 is TGTGCCAGCAGCTTAACGGCGCTGATAAATTCACCCCTCCACTTT.